The 7 T cell receptor beta chains listed next were all sequenced from one sample in a study of T cell responses to AZD1222 COVID-19 vaccine. Clones were sequenced by immunoSEQ multiplex PCR, and TCRdb holds only the in-frame ones, with some missing. The profile shows about 120,000 clones, approximately 86% of them singletons. Sample: peripheral blood, taken on day 0 of AZD1222 vaccination. The receptors originated from an adult in good health.

V is TRBV3-1 (or the pseudogene TRBV3-2) and J is TRBJ2-7; D is uncertain. This CDR3 region has 13 residues. Germline V lookup: CDR1 LGHDT, CDR2 YNNKEL (reference sequence). With 0 bases removed from V and 6 bases from J, the gap between germline ends came to 9 bases. The CDR3: CASSQDRRAEQYF. In nucleotides, the CDR3 is TGTGCCAGCAGCCAAGATCGGCGAGCCGAGCAGTACTTC.

V and J are TRBV28 and TRBJ2-3; 8 bases match TRBD2. Germline V gives CDR1 MDHEN, CDR2 SYDVKM. CDR3 length: 15 amino acids. The trim removed 3 bases at V and 3 bases at J, leaving 5 bases unmatched. The CDR3 nucleotides are TGTGCCAGCAGTTTTGTCCTAGCGGGTACAGATACGCAGTATTTT. Amino acids: CASSFVLAGTDTQYF.

V is TRBV24-1 and J is TRBJ2-2, with D uncertain. V was pared by 2 bases and J by 0 bases, with 9 bases between. The CDR3 spans 16 residues. Per germline, CDR1 KGHDR and CDR2 SFDVKD. CDR3 nucleotides: TGTGCCACCAGTGATTCCGGGTCCCCGAACACCGGGGAGCTGTTTTTT. Residues: CATSDSGSPNTGELFF.

CDR3 coding DNA: TGTGCCAGCAGTTACGGTGGGACAGGGGGTCAGCCCCAGCATTTT. This sequence encodes CASSYGGTGGQPQHF. The chain links TRBV6-2 or TRBV6-3 to TRBJ1-5; TRBD1 aligns across 11 bases. Unmatched junction bases numbered 3, after V lost 2 bases and J lost 6 bases. Germline V lookup: CDR1 MNHEY, CDR2 SVGEGT. The CDR3 sequence is 15 residues long.

The J gene is TRBJ2-7, the V gene TRBV6-2 or TRBV6-3, with D maybe TRBD1 (6 bases). The V end was cut by 5 bases, the J end by 2 bases, with 16 bases between. The CDR3 extends over 15 amino acids. Germline CDR1 and CDR2: MNHEY and SVGEGT. The CDR3: CASSLTGINTYEQYF. The CDR3, as DNA: TGTGCCAGCAGTCTAACAGGGATCAACACCTACGAGCAGTACTTC.

This clone was seen a single time. The rearrangement joins TRBV5-1 to TRBJ1-1, with 8 bases that match TRBD1. Per the germline V gene, CDR1 is SGHRS and CDR2 is YFSETQ. Trimming removed 4 bases from V and 2 bases from J; junction bases left unmatched: 4. The CDR3 is made up of 14 amino acids. CDR3 DNA sequence: TGCGCCAGCAGCCCTCAGGGGGCAAACACTGAAGCTTTCTTT. Translating it yields CASSPQGANTEAFF.

The rearrangement joins TRBV11-3 to TRBJ2-3; tentatively, D is TRBD1 (5 bases). This CDR3 is built from 16 residues. V lost 1 base, J lost 5 bases, and 16 bases lay in between. The germline V gene has CDR1 SGHNT and CDR2 YENEEA. CDR3 coding DNA: TGTGCCAGCAGCTTAGGCAGGGTGGGGAATCGAGATACGCAGTATTTT. Translating gives CASSLGRVGNRDTQYF.